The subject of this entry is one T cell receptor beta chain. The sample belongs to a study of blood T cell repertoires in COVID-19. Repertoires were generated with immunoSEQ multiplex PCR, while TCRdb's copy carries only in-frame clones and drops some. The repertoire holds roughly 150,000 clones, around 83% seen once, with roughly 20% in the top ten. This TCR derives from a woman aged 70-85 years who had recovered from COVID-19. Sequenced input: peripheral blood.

The CDR3 sequence: CASSPPAGQNGELFF. CDR3 DNA: TGTGCCAGCAGTCCCCCGGCGGGGCAAAACGGGGAGCTGTTTTTT. The genes are TRBV28 and TRBJ2-2; a weak D match, TRBD2 (6 bases). Germline CDR1 reads MDHEN; CDR2 reads SYDVKM. The CDR3 has 15 residues. Between the trimmed V and J ends, which lost 5 bases and 7 bases, there was a span of 17 bases.